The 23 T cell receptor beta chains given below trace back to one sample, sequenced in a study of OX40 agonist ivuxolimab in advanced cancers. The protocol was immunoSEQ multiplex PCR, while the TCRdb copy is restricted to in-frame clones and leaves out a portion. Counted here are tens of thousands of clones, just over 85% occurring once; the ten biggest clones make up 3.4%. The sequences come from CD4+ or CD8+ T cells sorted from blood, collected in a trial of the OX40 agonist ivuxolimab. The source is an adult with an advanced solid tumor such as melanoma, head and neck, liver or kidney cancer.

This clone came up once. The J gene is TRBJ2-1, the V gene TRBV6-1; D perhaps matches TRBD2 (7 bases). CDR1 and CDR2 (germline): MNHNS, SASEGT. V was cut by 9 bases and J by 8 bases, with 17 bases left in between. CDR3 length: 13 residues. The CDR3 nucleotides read TGTGCCAGAACGGGGGGCGGGGCCGATGAGCAGTTCTTC. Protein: CARTGGGADEQFF.

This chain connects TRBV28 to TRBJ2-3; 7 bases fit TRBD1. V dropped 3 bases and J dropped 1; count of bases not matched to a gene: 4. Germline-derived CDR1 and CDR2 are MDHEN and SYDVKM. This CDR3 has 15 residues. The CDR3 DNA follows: TGTGCCAGCAGTTTGACAGGGAAGGGCACAGATACGCAGTATTTT. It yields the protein CASSLTGKGTDTQYF.

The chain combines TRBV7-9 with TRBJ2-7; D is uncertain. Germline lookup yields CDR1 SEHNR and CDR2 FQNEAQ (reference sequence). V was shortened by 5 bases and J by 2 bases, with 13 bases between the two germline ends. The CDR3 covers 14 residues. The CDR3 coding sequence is TGTGCCAGCAGCGCTTCCGGCAGGACCTACGAGCAGTACTTC. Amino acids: CASSASGRTYEQYF. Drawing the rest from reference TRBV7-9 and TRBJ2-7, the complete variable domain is DTGVSQNPRHKITKRGQNVTFRCDPISEHNRLYWYRQTLGQGPEFLTYFQNEAQLEKSRLLSDRFSAERPKGSFSTLEIQRTEQGDSAMYLCASSASGRTYEQYFGPGTRLTVT.

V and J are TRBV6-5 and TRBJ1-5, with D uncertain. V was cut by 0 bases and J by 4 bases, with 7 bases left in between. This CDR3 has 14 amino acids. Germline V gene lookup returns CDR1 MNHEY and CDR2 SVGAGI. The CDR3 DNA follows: TGTGCCAGCAGTTACTCGAGTCAAAATCAGCCCCAGCATTTT. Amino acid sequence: CASSYSSQNQPQHF.

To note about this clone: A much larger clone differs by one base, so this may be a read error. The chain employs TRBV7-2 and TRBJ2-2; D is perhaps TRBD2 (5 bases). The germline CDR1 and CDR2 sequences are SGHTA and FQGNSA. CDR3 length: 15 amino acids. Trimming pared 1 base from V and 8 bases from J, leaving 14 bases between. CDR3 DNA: TGTGCCAGCAGCTTAGGATGGGTCCGAGGGGGGGAGCTGTTTTTT. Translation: CASSLGWVRGGELFF.

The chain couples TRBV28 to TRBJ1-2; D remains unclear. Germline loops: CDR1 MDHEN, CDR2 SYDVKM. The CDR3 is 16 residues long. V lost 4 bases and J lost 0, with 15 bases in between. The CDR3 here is CASSSFGGSTNYGYTF. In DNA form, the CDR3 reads TGTGCCAGCAGTTCCTTCGGCGGCTCCACTAACTATGGCTACACCTTC.

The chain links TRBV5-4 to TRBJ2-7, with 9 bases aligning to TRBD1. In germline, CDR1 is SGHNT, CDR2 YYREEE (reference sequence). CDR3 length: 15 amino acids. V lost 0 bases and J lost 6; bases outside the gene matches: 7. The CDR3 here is CASSLGQGGFGEQYF. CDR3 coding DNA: TGTGCCAGCAGCTTGGGACAGGGGGGATTCGGCGAGCAGTACTTC.

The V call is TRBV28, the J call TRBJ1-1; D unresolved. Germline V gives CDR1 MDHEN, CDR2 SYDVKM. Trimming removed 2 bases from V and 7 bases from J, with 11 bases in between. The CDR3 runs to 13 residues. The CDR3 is CASSLRPTVEAFF. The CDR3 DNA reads TGTGCCAGCAGTTTAAGACCCACCGTTGAAGCTTTCTTT.

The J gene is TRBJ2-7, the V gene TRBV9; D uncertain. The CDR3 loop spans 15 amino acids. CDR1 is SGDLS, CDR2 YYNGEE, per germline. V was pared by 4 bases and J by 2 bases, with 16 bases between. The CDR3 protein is CASSPTLDPTYEQYF. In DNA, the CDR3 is TGTGCCAGCAGCCCCACTTTGGACCCCACCTACGAGCAGTACTTC.

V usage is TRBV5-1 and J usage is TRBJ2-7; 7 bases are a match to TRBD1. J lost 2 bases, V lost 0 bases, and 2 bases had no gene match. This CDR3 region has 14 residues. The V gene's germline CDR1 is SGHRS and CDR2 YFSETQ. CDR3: CASSLGGTAYEQYF. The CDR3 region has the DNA TGCGCCAGCAGCTTGGGTGGGACAGCCTACGAGCAGTACTTC.

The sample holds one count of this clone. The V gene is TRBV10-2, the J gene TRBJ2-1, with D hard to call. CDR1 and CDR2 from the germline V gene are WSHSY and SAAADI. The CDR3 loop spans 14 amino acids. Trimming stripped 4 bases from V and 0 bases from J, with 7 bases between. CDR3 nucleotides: TGCGCCAGCAGTGTGATGGGCTCCTACAATGAGCAGTTCTTC. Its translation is CASSVMGSYNEQFF.

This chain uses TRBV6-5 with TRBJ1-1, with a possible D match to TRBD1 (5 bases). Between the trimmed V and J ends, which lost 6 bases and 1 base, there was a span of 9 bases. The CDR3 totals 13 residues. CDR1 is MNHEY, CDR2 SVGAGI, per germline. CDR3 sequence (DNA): TGTGCCAGCAGGTGGACAAAGAACACTGAAGCTTTCTTT. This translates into CASRWTKNTEAFF.

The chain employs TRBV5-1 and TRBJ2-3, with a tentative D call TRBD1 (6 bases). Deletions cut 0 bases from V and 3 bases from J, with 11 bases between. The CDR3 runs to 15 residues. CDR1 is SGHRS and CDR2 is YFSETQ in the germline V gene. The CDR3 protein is CASSLDGTTTDTQYF. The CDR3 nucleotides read TGCGCCAGCAGCTTGGACGGGACAACGACAGATACGCAGTATTTT.

Here the CDR3 DNA reads TGTGCCAGCAGCTCAGGGACAGTTGGGAATGAAAAACTGTTTTTT. This gives the protein CASSSGTVGNEKLFF. V and J are TRBV7-2 and TRBJ1-4; TRBD1 matches at 7 bases. The V gene's germline CDR1 is SGHTA and CDR2 FQGNSA. The CDR3 totals 15 residues. The V segment lost 4 bases and the J segment 5 bases; nucleotides outside the gene matches: 7.

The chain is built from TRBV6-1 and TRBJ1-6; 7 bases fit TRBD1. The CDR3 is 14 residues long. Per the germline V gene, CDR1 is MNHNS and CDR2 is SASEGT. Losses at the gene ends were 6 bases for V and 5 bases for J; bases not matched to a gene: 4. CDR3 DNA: TGTGCCAGCAGGGGAGACAGGGATAATTCACCCCTCCACTTT. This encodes CASRGDRDNSPLHF.

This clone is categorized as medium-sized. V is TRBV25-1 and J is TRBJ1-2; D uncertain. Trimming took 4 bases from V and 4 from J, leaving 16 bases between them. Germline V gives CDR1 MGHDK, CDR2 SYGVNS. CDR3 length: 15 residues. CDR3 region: CASSGSPTESYGYTF. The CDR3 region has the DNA TGTGCCAGCAGTGGATCCCCGACGGAAAGCTATGGCTACACCTTC.

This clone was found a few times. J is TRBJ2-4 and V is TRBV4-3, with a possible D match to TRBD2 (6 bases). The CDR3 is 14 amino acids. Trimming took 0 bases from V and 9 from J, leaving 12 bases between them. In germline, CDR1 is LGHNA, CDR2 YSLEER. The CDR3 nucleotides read TGCGCCAGCAGCCAAGATTTCCGAGCGGGCATTCAGTACTTC. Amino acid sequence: CASSQDFRAGIQYF.

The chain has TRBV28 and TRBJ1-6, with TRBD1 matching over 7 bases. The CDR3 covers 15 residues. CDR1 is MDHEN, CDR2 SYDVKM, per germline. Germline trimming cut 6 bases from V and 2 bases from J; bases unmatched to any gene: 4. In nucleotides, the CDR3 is TGTGCCAGCAGATCGACAGGGACCTATAATTCACCCCTCCACTTT. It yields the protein CASRSTGTYNSPLHF.

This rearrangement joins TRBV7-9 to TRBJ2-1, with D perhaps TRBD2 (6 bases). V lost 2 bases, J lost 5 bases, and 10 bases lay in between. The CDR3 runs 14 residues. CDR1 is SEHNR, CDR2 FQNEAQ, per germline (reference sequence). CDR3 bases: TGTGCCAGCAGCTTAAGGGAGGAGAACAATGAGCAGTTCTTC. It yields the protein CASSLREENNEQFF.

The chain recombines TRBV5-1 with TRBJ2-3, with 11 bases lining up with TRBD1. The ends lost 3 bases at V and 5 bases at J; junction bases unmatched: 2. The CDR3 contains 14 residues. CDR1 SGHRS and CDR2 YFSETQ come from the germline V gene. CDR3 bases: TGCGCCAGCAGCTGGGGACAGGGGGTAGATACGCAGTATTTT. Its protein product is CASSWGQGVDTQYF.

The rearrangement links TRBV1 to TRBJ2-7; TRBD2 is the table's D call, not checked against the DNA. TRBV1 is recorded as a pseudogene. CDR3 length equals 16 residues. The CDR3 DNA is TGCACCAGCAGCCGAGCCCGGACTAGCGGGAGCCACGAGCAGTACTTC. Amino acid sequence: CTSSRARTSGSHEQYF.

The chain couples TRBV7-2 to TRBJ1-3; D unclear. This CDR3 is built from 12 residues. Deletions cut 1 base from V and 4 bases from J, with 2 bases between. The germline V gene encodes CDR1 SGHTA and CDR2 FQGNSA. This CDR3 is CASSLVGNTIYF. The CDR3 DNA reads TGTGCCAGCAGCTTAGTCGGAAACACCATATATTTT.

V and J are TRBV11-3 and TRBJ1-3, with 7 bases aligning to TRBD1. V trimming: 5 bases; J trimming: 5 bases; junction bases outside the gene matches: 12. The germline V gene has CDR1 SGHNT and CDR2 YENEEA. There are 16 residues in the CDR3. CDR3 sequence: CASSHPLTTGRNTIYF. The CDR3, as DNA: TGTGCCAGCAGCCATCCCCTGACGACAGGGAGAAACACCATATATTTT.